Below are 30 T cell receptor beta chains sequenced from a single sample in a study of Tregs in tolerant kidney transplant recipients. Mixed chimerism was transient after nonmyeloablative marrow transplants from related graft donors. Clones were read by immunoSEQ multiplex PCR, and TCRdb kept only the in-frame ones, dropping some. In total, the table holds about 31,000 clones. The source material was CD4+ T cells from blood (PBMCs), sampled 24 months after the transplant. Receptor source: a human patient who received a combined kidney and bone marrow transplant. Some T cells may be the graft donor's.

Worth noting for this clone: The read terminates 3 residues before the CDR3 end, so the remaining end is supplied by the germline J gene. The rearrangement uses TRBV19 and TRBJ2-3; D possibly corresponds to TRBD2 (6 bases). Trimming pared 8 bases from V and 0 bases from J, leaving 15 bases between. The germline V gene has CDR1 LNHDA and CDR2 SQIVND (reference sequence). The CDR3 is 15 amino acids. The CDR3 here is CASGRRSGSTDTQYF. CDR3 bases read: TGTGCCAGTGGAAGGAGAAGCGGGAGCACAGATACG.

Notes on this clone: With the read ending 3 residues before the CDR3 end, the germline J gene is used to fill in that end. This rearrangement joins TRBV7-6 to TRBJ2-1; 11 nucleotides align to TRBD2. The junction had 4 bases not matched to a gene; V was cut back by 5 bases and J by 4 bases. Germline V CDR1 and CDR2: SGHVS, FNYEAQ. This CDR3 has 15 amino acids. CDR3 region: CASSKLAGAYNEQFF. The sequenced CDR3 bases are TGTGCCAGCAGCAAACTAGCGGGAGCATACAATGAG.

As for this clone: The read gets to within 3 residues of the CDR3 end, and the germline J gene fills in the rest. The gene calls are TRBV20-1 and TRBJ2-7; the match to TRBD2 covers 7 bases. This CDR3 contains 14 residues. CDR1 DFQATT and CDR2 SNEGSKA come from the germline V gene (reference sequence). The J segment lost 5 bases and the V segment lost 6 bases, leaving 13 bases of the junction unmatched. The CDR3 sequence is CSAPRAGVIHEQYF. Incomplete CDR3 DNA: TGCAGTGCCCCCCGGGCGGGAGTTATCCACGAG.

The DNA read from the CDR3 is TGCAGTGCTCCTGATAGCGGGAGGACCCACAATGAG. Its protein product is CSAPDSGRTHNE. The CDR3 in its entirety is CSAPDSGRTHNEQFF. The chain has TRBV20-1 and TRBJ2-1, with 10 bases that match TRBD2. Read sequence stops 3 residues before the CDR3 end, and the germline J gene provides the missing end. The CDR3 sequence is 15 residues long. CDR1 is DFQATT, CDR2 SNEGSKA, per germline (reference sequence). J gave up 5 bases and V 5 bases, and 9 bases lay outside the gene matches.

On this clone: The read ends 3 residues before the CDR3 terminus; that terminus is restored from the germline J gene. The chain employs TRBV5-1 and TRBJ2-3, with D possibly being TRBD2 (6 bases). Germline-derived CDR1 and CDR2 are SGHRS and YFSETQ. This CDR3 has 15 residues. V lost 3 bases, J lost 0 bases, and 11 bases lay in between. CDR3 region: CASSSTSGSTDTQYF. Partial CDR3 DNA: TGCGCCAGCAGCTCAACAAGCGGGAGCACAGATACG.

Remarks on this clone: An end of the junction differs from the germline gene, which may be a read error. The read ends 3 residues early relative to the CDR3; the germline J gene fills the gap. The rearrangement uses TRBV4-2 and TRBJ2-1; 9 bases are a match to TRBD2. The V gene's germline CDR1 is LGHNA and CDR2 YNFKEQ. The CDR3 has 18 residues. The sequenced CDR3 bases are TGCGCCAGCAGCCAAGATCAGAATAGCGGGAGAGGAGGCAATGAG. This translates into CASSQDQNSGRGGNE. The CDR3 reads in full as CASSQDQNSGRGGNEQFF.

Concerning this clone: The DNA ends 3 residues before the CDR3 does, and the rest of the CDR3 is filled in from the germline J gene. This chain connects TRBV2 to TRBJ2-3; D unresolved. Germline assignment: CDR1 SNHLY and CDR2 FYNNEI. Between the trimmed V and J ends, which lost 4 bases and 0 bases, there was a span of 2 bases. The CDR3 consists of 12 residues. The CDR3 protein is CASSASTDTQYF. CDR3 DNA (partial): TGTGCCAGCAGTGCAAGCACAGATACG.

Concerning this clone: The CDR3 extends 3 residues past the end of the read, so its final part is completed from the germline J gene. The chain links TRBV5-1 to TRBJ2-7, with TRBD1 matching over 7 bases. Germline-derived CDR1 and CDR2 are SGHRS and YFSETQ. The length of the CDR3 is 14 residues. V gave up 6 bases and J gave up 3 bases; unmatched junction bases: 9. The CDR3 sequence: CASTAGGRGYEQYF. The part of the CDR3 DNA that was read is TGCGCCAGCACTGCAGGGGGAAGAGGCTACGAG.

Details on this clone: The observed sequence ends 3 residues before the CDR3 terminus, with the missing tail filled in from the germline J gene. This rearrangement joins TRBV5-1 to TRBJ1-1, with TRBD1 matching 7 bases. Germline-derived CDR1 and CDR2 are SGHRS and YFSETQ. The CDR3 loop spans 14 amino acids. V shed 0 bases, J shed 4 bases, and the junction held 3 bases outside the gene matches. The CDR3 DNA, read in part, is TGCGCCAGCAGCTTGGGCAACAGGGGCACTGAA. Amino acid sequence: CASSLGNRGTE. The CDR3 in full is CASSLGNRGTEAFF. Complete variable domain (other parts from reference TRBV5-1 and TRBJ1-1): KAGVTQTPRYLIKTRGQQVTLSCSPISGHRSVSWYQQTPGQGLQFLFEYFSETQRNKGNFPGRFSGRQFSNSRSEMNVSTLELGDSALYLCASSLGNRGTEAFFGQGTRLTVV.

Worth noting for this clone: Read data end 3 residues before the CDR3 end; the end is taken from the germline J gene. The chain joins TRBV5-1 to TRBJ2-7; TRBD1 matches 7 bases. Trimming removed 2 bases from V and 4 bases from J; junction bases left unmatched: 15. CDR3 length: 17 residues. Per germline, CDR1 SGHRS and CDR2 YFSETQ. The CDR3 DNA, read in part, is TGCGCCAGCAGCTTATCTTCTTCAGGACAGGTCGGGTACGAG. Its protein is CASSLSSSGQVGYE. The full CDR3 is CASSLSSSGQVGYEQYF.

Regarding this clone: The read terminates 3 residues before the CDR3 end, so the remaining end is supplied by the germline J gene. The V and J genes are TRBV5-4 and TRBJ2-1, with D tentatively TRBD2 (5 bases). This CDR3 is 15 amino acids long. Per germline, CDR1 SGHNT and CDR2 YYREEE (reference sequence). V lost 0 bases and J 5 bases, leaving 12 bases between the germline ends. The DNA read from the CDR3 is TGTGCCAGCAGCTTGGCTGCTAGCCTTGACAATGAG. It yields the protein CASSLAASLDNE. The CDR3 in its entirety is CASSLAASLDNEQFF. The variable domain in full, with the rest retrieved from reference TRBV5-4 and TRBJ2-1, is ETGVTQSPTHLIKTRGQQVTLRCSSQSGHNTVSWYQQALGQGPQFIFQYYREEENGRGNFPPRFSGLQFPNYSSELNVNALELDDSALYLCASSLAASLDNEQFFGPGTRLTVL.

As concerns this clone: The observed sequence ends 3 residues before the CDR3 terminus, with the missing tail filled in from the germline J gene. The rearrangement joins TRBV20-1 to TRBJ2-7, with D maybe TRBD2 (6 bases). The CDR3 has 13 residues. The V gene lost 6 bases and the J gene lost 2 bases, with 14 bases spanning the gap. Germline V gene data show CDR1 as DFQATT and CDR2 as SNEGSKA (reference sequence). CDR3 in amino acids: CSAESGLAYEQYF. The CDR3 DNA, read in part, is TGCAGTGCCGAAAGCGGGCTAGCCTACGAG.

As regards this clone: With the read ending 3 residues before the CDR3 end, the germline J gene is used to fill in that end. The chain joins TRBV2 to TRBJ1-3; a possible D gene is TRBD1 (5 bases). The germline V gene has CDR1 SNHLY and CDR2 FYNNEI. CDR3 length: 13 amino acids. Trimming stripped 2 bases from V and 4 bases from J, with 6 bases between. CDR3 bases read: TGTGCCAGCAGTGAAAACAGGGGAAACACC. As protein: CASSENRGNT. In full, the CDR3 is CASSENRGNTIYF.

Notes on this clone: The read finishes 3 residues shy of the CDR3 end, and the germline J gene is used to complete it. The J gene is TRBJ2-1, the V gene TRBV20-1, with TRBD1 as a possible D gene (5 bases). With 6 bases removed from V and 7 bases from J, the gap between germline ends came to 16 bases. The CDR3 runs to 13 residues. In germline, CDR1 is DFQATT, CDR2 SNEGSKA (reference sequence). The CDR3 loop reads CSALQGLVNEQFF. Incomplete CDR3 DNA: TGCAGTGCCCTGCAGGGCCTCGTGAATGAG.

A word on this clone: The read halts 3 residues ahead of the CDR3 end, with the missing end drawn from the germline J gene. V and J are TRBV7-9 and TRBJ1-3; TRBD1 matches at 10 bases. The CDR3 has 13 residues. Looked up from germline, CDR1 is SEHNR and CDR2 is FQNEAQ (reference sequence). CDR3 DNA (partial): TGTGCCAGCAGCGTAGGACAGGGGGGGACC. This translates into CASSVGQGGT. The complete CDR3 protein is CASSVGQGGTIYF.

Regarding this clone: The CDR3 goes on 3 residues after the read ends, and that part is filled in from the germline J gene. The genes are TRBV5-6 and TRBJ2-6; D is perhaps TRBD2 (5 bases). Germline V CDR1 and CDR2: SGHDT, YYEEEE. The CDR3 is made up of 15 amino acids. Between the trimmed V and J ends, which lost 4 bases and 4 bases, there was a span of 12 bases. CDR3 DNA, as far as it was read: TGTGCCAGCAGCCCCCGGGGTCGGGGGGCCAACGTC. Translating it yields CASSPRGRGANV. The whole CDR3 is CASSPRGRGANVLTF.

Details on this clone: Germline is not matched at one junction end, which may reflect a read error. The DNA ends 3 residues before the CDR3 does, and the rest of the CDR3 is filled in from the germline J gene. The chain has TRBV4-2 and TRBJ1-6; D ambiguous. Germline values: CDR1 LGHNA, CDR2 YNFKEQ. This CDR3 is 15 amino acids long. CDR3 in amino acids: CASSQGSLADSPLHF. Partial CDR3 DNA: TGCGCCAGCAGCCAAGGTAGCTTAGCGGATTCACCC.

Points on this clone: The sequence runs out 3 residues before the end of the CDR3; the remainder is reconstructed from the germline J gene. The V gene is TRBV10-3, the J gene TRBJ2-3; 9 bases fit TRBD1. The trim removed 4 bases at V and 3 bases at J, leaving 5 bases unmatched. The germline V gene encodes CDR1 ENHRY and CDR2 SYGVKD. The length of the CDR3 is 15 residues. The sequenced part of the CDR3 DNA is TGTGCCATCAGTGCCCTACAGGGGGCGACAGATACG. Its translation is CAISALQGATDT. The entire CDR3 reads CAISALQGATDTQYF.

On this clone itself: The sequence runs out 3 residues before the end of the CDR3; the remainder is reconstructed from the germline J gene. J is TRBJ1-4 and V is TRBV7-9, with 7 nucleotides matching TRBD1. The germline V gene encodes CDR1 SEHNR and CDR2 FQNEAQ (reference sequence). V lost 7 bases, J lost 5 bases, and 7 bases stayed unmatched. The CDR3 has 14 amino acids. This chain's CDR3 is CASTPGQLNEKLFF. CDR3 bases read: TGTGCCAGCACCCCGGGACAGCTCAATGAAAAA.

To note about this clone: The CDR3 end lies 3 residues beyond the end of the read and is filled in from the germline J gene. The chain joins TRBV18 to TRBJ1-3; possible D gene TRBD1, 5 bases. CDR1 KGHSH and CDR2 LQKENI come from the germline V gene. The CDR3 is 16 amino acids. Trimming removed 2 bases at V and 3 bases at J, with 14 bases between. CDR3 sequence reads: CASSPSKGLNGNTIYF. The CDR3 bases that were read are TGTGCCAGCTCACCATCGAAGGGGTTGAATGGAAACACC.

About this clone: The sequence runs out 3 residues before the end of the CDR3; the remainder is reconstructed from the germline J gene. This chain links TRBV4-2 with TRBJ2-7, with D perhaps TRBD1 (6 bases). CDR1 LGHNA and CDR2 YNFKEQ come from the germline V gene. Trimming pared 2 bases from V and 3 bases from J, leaving 17 bases between. The length of the CDR3 is 16 residues. The CDR3 protein is CASSQQGMGALYEQYF. CDR3 DNA (partial): TGTGCCAGCAGCCAACAAGGGATGGGGGCCCTCTACGAG.

Details on this clone: The read comes to an end 3 residues before the CDR3 does, leaving the germline J gene to fill in the end. V usage is TRBV5-4 and J usage is TRBJ2-7, with 9 bases matching TRBD2. Germline V gene data show CDR1 as SGHNT and CDR2 as YYREEE (reference sequence). V lost 2 bases to trimming and J lost 2 bases; unmatched junction nucleotides: 8. The CDR3 sequence is 16 residues long. CDR3 amino acids: CASSLIAGATPYEQYF. The part of the CDR3 DNA that was read is TGTGCCAGCAGCTTAATAGCGGGAGCCACCCCCTACGAG.

With regard to this clone: The missing CDR3 end, 3 residues past where the read stops, is filled in from the germline J gene. The V gene is TRBV7-6, the J gene TRBJ1-2; the match to TRBD1 covers 10 bases. In germline, CDR1 is SGHVS, CDR2 FNYEAQ. The CDR3 is made up of 17 amino acids. The V segment lost 5 bases and the J segment 6 bases; nucleotides outside the gene matches: 15. The CDR3 here is CASSLVIPGQGQHGYTF. The CDR3 DNA, read in part, is TGTGCCAGCAGCCTAGTGATACCGGGACAGGGGCAACATGGC. Using reference TRBV7-6 and TRBJ1-2 for the parts outside the CDR3, the full variable domain is GAGVSQSPRYKVTKRGQDVALRCDPISGHVSLYWYRQALGQGPEFLTYFNYEAQQDKSGLPNDRFSAERPEGSISTLTIQRTEQRDSAMYRCASSLVIPGQGQHGYTFGSGTRLTVV.

With regard to this clone: The read ends 3 residues early relative to the CDR3; the germline J gene fills the gap. The V gene is TRBV20-1, the J gene TRBJ2-7, with D maybe TRBD1 (6 bases). The length of the CDR3 is 12 residues. In germline, CDR1 is DFQATT, CDR2 SNEGSKA (reference sequence). V lost 5 bases and J 6 bases, leaving 14 bases between the germline ends. The DNA read from the CDR3 is TGCAGTGCTGGGGGCCAGGTATCCGAG. This encodes CSAGGQVSE. The whole CDR3 is CSAGGQVSEQYF.

In regard to this clone: The read stops 3 residues short of the end of the CDR3; the missing end is completed from the germline J gene. The V and J genes are TRBV19 and TRBJ2-5, with TRBD2 matching over 10 bases. Unmatched junction bases numbered 11, after V lost 5 bases and J lost 5 bases. The CDR3 is made up of 16 amino acids. CDR1 is LNHDA and CDR2 is SQIVND in the germline V gene (reference sequence). The sequenced CDR3 bases are TGTGCCAGTAGTGGACCTAGCGGGAGAGGAGGGGAGACC. It is translated as CASSGPSGRGGET. The entire CDR3 is CASSGPSGRGGETQYF.

As for this clone: The DNA ends 3 residues before the CDR3 does, and the rest of the CDR3 is filled in from the germline J gene. V is TRBV7-2 and J is TRBJ1-2; 10 bases align to TRBD1. The length of the CDR3 is 14 residues. Unmatched junction bases numbered 4, after V lost 5 bases and J lost 4 bases. CDR1 SGHTA and CDR2 FQGNSA come from the germline V gene. CDR3 DNA (partial): TGTGCCAGCAGCGAAGACAGGGGGCTCTATGGC. This gives the protein CASSEDRGLYG. The whole CDR3 protein is CASSEDRGLYGYTF.

On this clone itself: The CDR3 end lies 3 residues beyond the end of the read and is filled in from the germline J gene. The genes are TRBV10-3 and TRBJ2-3, with 11 bases matching TRBD1. This CDR3 is 15 amino acids long. V dropped 3 bases and J dropped 4; count of bases not matched to a gene: 3. Germline-derived CDR1 and CDR2 are ENHRY and SYGVKD. This chain's CDR3 is CAISEGQGASDTQYF. The CDR3 DNA, read in part, is TGTGCCATCAGTGAAGGACAGGGGGCATCAGATACG.

The CDR3 protein is CASSINQGRNEKLFF. The part of the CDR3 DNA that was read is TGTGCCAGTAGTATCAACCAGGGGAGGAATGAAAAA. This chain connects TRBV19 to TRBJ1-4; tentative D call: TRBD1 (6 bases). The read ends 3 residues shy of where the CDR3 ends; the end is completed using the germline J gene. CDR3 length: 15 amino acids. From germline, CDR1 is LNHDA and CDR2 SQIVND (reference sequence). The ends were cut back, 3 bases at V and 5 bases at J, with 13 bases in the middle. The full variable domain, completed using reference TRBV19 and TRBJ1-4, is DGGITQSPKYLFRKEGQNVTLSCEQNLNHDAMYWYRQDPGQGLRLIYYSQIVNDFQKGDIAEGYSVSREKKESFPLTVTSAQKNPTAFYLCASSINQGRNEKLFFGSGTQLSVL.

Notes on this clone: The read ends 3 residues shy of where the CDR3 ends; the end is completed using the germline J gene. J is TRBJ2-1 and V is TRBV7-3; 9 nucleotides line up with TRBD1. This CDR3 spans 14 amino acids. Trimming cost V 5 bases and J 7 bases; bases outside gene matches: 6. CDR1 SGHTA and CDR2 FQGTGA come from the germline V gene. The part of the CDR3 DNA that was read is TGTGCCAGCAGCAACAACAGGGGGCTGAATGAG. This gives the protein CASSNNRGLNE. The CDR3 in its entirety is CASSNNRGLNEQFF.

As regards this clone: The CDR3 end lies 3 residues beyond the end of the read and is filled in from the germline J gene. This chain joins TRBV10-3 and TRBJ1-1; TRBD1 agrees at 8 bases. This CDR3 is built from 14 residues. Germline CDR1 reads ENHRY; CDR2 reads SYGVKD. With V trimmed by 6 bases and J by 6 bases, 9 bases remained unmatched. The CDR3 loop reads CAIRVQDRASEAFF. CDR3 bases read: TGTGCCATCAGGGTACAGGACAGGGCCTCTGAA.